The 19 T cell receptor beta chains presented below share a single source sample, sequenced in a study of blood T cell repertoires in COVID-19. The method was immunoSEQ multiplex PCR; TCRdb's version includes in-frame clones alone and lacks a portion of them. Of more than 15,000 clones listed, 85% to 95% were seen once; the top ten hold under 7%. Material: peripheral blood. The receptors originated from a human donor in a cohort sampled during active COVID-19.

The CDR3 loop is CASSSSSGNQPQHF. The CDR3 coding sequence is TGTGCCAGCTCCTCCTCCTCGGGCAATCAGCCCCAGCATTTT. The chain recombines TRBV7-2 with TRBJ1-5; D gene uncertain. Trimming took 8 bases from V and 2 from J, leaving 13 bases between them. This CDR3 spans 14 amino acids. CDR1 is SGHTA and CDR2 is FQGNSA in the germline V gene.

This clone was recorded once. V gene TRBV5-7 combines with J gene TRBJ2-6; TRBD1 matches 7 bases. TRBV5-7 carries the ORF label, with uncertain function. The V gene end was trimmed by 1 base and the J gene end by 2 bases; junction bases not matched to a gene: 6. The CDR3 extends over 17 amino acids. The CDR3 here is CASSLRSGGPGANVLTF. The CDR3 region has the DNA TGTGCCAGCAGCTTGAGGTCAGGGGGTCCTGGGGCCAACGTCCTGACTTTC.

The V call is TRBV6-6, the J call TRBJ2-4, with 15 bases identical to TRBD2. Germline V gene lookup returns CDR1 MNHNY and CDR2 SVGAGI (reference sequence). CDR3 size: 19 residues. With 5 bases clipped from V and 0 bases from J, the junction kept 8 bases outside the gene matches. The CDR3 loop reads CASSPGLAGGILAKNIQYF. For the CDR3, the DNA is TGTGCCAGCAGTCCGGGACTAGCGGGGGGCATCCTAGCCAAAAACATTCAGTACTTC.

The chain combines TRBV6-5 with TRBJ2-5; the D gene is possibly TRBD2 (5 bases). Trimming left V 7 bases short and J 4 bases short, with 10 bases between. Per the germline V gene, CDR1 is MNHEY and CDR2 is SVGAGI. The CDR3 extends over 12 amino acids. In DNA form, the CDR3 reads TGTGCCAGCACCCGTGAGGGAGAGACCCAGTACTTC. It specifies CASTREGETQYF.

The CDR3 loop is CASSLRHRGAEAFF. The DNA of the CDR3 is TGTGCCAGCAGTTTACGTCACAGGGGGGCTGAAGCTTTCTTT. The chain has TRBV27 and TRBJ1-1, with 8 bases lining up with TRBD1. This CDR3 is 14 amino acids long. Germline CDR1 is MNHEY and CDR2 is SMNVEV (reference sequence). J lost 6 bases, V lost 2 bases, and 5 bases had no gene match.

CDR3 nucleotide sequence: TGCAGCGTGGACCACCCCTCGGGACTTTATAACAATGAGCAGTTCTTC. Protein product: CSVDHPSGLYNNEQFF. The chain recombines TRBV29-1 with TRBJ2-1, with TRBD2 as a possible D gene (6 bases). CDR1 is SQVTM and CDR2 is ANQGSEA in the germline V gene. V lost 6 bases to trimming and J lost 5 bases, with 23 bases between them. CDR3 length: 16 amino acids.

The chain has TRBV19 and TRBJ1-4; 10 bases agree with TRBD1. This CDR3 has 14 residues. V trimming: 8 bases; J trimming: 8 bases; junction bases outside the gene matches: 8. CDR1 and CDR2 (germline): LNHDA, SQIVND (reference sequence). The CDR3 coding sequence is TGTGCCAGTGATGAGGGACAGGGGAGCGAAAAACTGTTTTTT. It yields the protein CASDEGQGSEKLFF. The variable domain in full, completed from reference TRBV19 and TRBJ1-4, reads DGGITQSPKYLFRKEGQNVTLSCEQNLNHDAMYWYRQDPGQGLRLIYYSQIVNDFQKGDIAEGYSVSREKKESFPLTVTSAQKNPTAFYLCASDEGQGSEKLFFGSGTQLSVL.

The chain couples TRBV19 to TRBJ1-2; D is perhaps TRBD1 (5 bases). The length of the CDR3 is 14 residues. V shed 1 base and J shed 6 bases, with 12 bases lying between them. The germline V gene encodes CDR1 LNHDA and CDR2 SQIVND (reference sequence). Here the CDR3 reads CASSIGTLRHGYTF. CDR3 nucleotide sequence: TGTGCCAGTAGTATAGGGACACTCCGCCATGGCTACACCTTC.

This sequence joins TRBV15 and TRBJ1-1; perhaps TRBD1 as D (5 bases). The CDR3 spans 15 residues. V lost 0 bases, J lost 2 bases, and 10 bases lay in between. Germline V CDR1 and CDR2: LNHNV, YYDKDF (reference sequence). The CDR3 spells CATSRDPGYNTEAFF. The DNA for the CDR3 is TGTGCCACCAGCAGAGATCCAGGGTATAACACTGAAGCTTTCTTT.

The chain is built from TRBV6-5 and TRBJ1-2; D might be TRBD1 (6 bases). Germline V gene data show CDR1 as MNHEY and CDR2 as SVGAGI. V was trimmed by 2 bases and J by 0 bases, leaving 13 bases between them. CDR3 length: 16 amino acids. CDR3 protein: CASSYNRDITNYGYTF. As DNA, the CDR3 is TGTGCCAGCAGTTACAACCGGGACATCACTAACTATGGCTACACCTTC.

This chain links TRBV27 with TRBJ2-5; D remains ambiguous. Trimming stripped 2 bases from V and 2 bases from J, with 6 bases between. This CDR3 has 13 residues. The V gene's germline CDR1 is MNHEY and CDR2 SMNVEV (reference sequence). CDR3 nucleotides: TGTGCCAGCAGTTTACACTTTCAAGAGACCCAGTACTTC. As protein: CASSLHFQETQYF.

V is TRBV9 and J is TRBJ2-3; the D gene is possibly TRBD2 (5 bases). This CDR3 is built from 15 residues. V lost 4 bases to trimming and J lost 2 bases, with 14 bases between them. Germline values: CDR1 SGDLS, CDR2 YYNGEE. CDR3 region: CASSTYGIPTDTQYF. The DNA for the CDR3 is TGTGCCAGCAGCACATACGGGATTCCCACAGATACGCAGTATTTT.

The chain has TRBV19 and TRBJ2-1; D is ambiguous. CDR1 and CDR2 from the germline V gene are LNHDA and SQIVND (reference sequence). The CDR3 consists of 14 residues. Trimming took 3 bases from V and 4 from J, leaving 10 bases between them. The CDR3, as DNA: TGTGCCAGTAGTATGGGCAGCCCTTACAATGAGCAGTTCTTC. Translation gives CASSMGSPYNEQFF. Filled out from reference TRBV19 and TRBJ2-1, the complete variable domain reads DGGITQSPKYLFRKEGQNVTLSCEQNLNHDAMYWYRQDPGQGLRLIYYSQIVNDFQKGDIAEGYSVSREKKESFPLTVTSAQKNPTAFYLCASSMGSPYNEQFFGPGTRLTVL.

V gene TRBV29-1 combines with J gene TRBJ2-3; D possibly corresponds to TRBD1 (5 bases). Trimming shortened V by 4 bases and J by 0 bases, and 11 bases separated the two germline ends. CDR1 is SQVTM and CDR2 is ANQGSEA in the germline V gene. CDR3 length: 14 amino acids. The CDR3 spells CSVGIWTSTDTQYF. CDR3 bases: TGCAGCGTTGGGATTTGGACAAGCACAGATACGCAGTATTTT.

The CDR3 coding sequence is TGTGCCAGCAGTCCTACGGGCTATGGCTACACCTTC. It encodes CASSPTGYGYTF. V usage is TRBV27 and J usage is TRBJ1-2; D uncertain. CDR1 and CDR2 (germline): MNHEY, SMNVEV (reference sequence). The ends were cut back, 5 bases at V and 4 bases at J, with 8 bases in the middle. The CDR3 runs 12 residues.

The genes are TRBV1 and TRBJ2-3; TRBD2 is taken as the D call from the table, unchecked against the DNA. TRBV1 counts as a pseudogene. The CDR3 totals 13 residues. CDR3 loop: CTSSQDYTDTQYF. In DNA form, the CDR3 reads TGCACCAGCAGCCAAGACTACACAGATACGCAGTATTTT.

V usage is TRBV9 and J usage is TRBJ2-3, with D hard to call. The CDR3 runs to 15 residues. Germline CDR1 is SGDLS and CDR2 is YYNGEE. Trimming took 0 bases from V and 4 from J, leaving 12 bases between them. DNA of the CDR3: TGTGCCAGCAGCGTAGGTGGCAGCGATTCAGATACGCAGTATTTT. This encodes CASSVGGSDSDTQYF.

The rearrangement links TRBV28 to TRBJ1-3; maybe TRBD1 (5 bases). Germline CDR1 is MDHEN and CDR2 is SYDVKM. The CDR3 runs to 15 residues. V was pared by 7 bases and J by 5 bases, with 18 bases between. CDR3 region: CASTAGGSIRNTIYF. The CDR3 coding sequence is TGTGCCAGCACCGCGGGGGGGTCTATAAGAAACACCATATATTTT.

The V call is TRBV6-5, the J call TRBJ1-2; a possible D gene is TRBD1 (5 bases). The CDR3 sequence is 13 residues long. The ends were cut back, 2 bases at V and 3 bases at J, with 7 bases in the middle. Germline assignment: CDR1 MNHEY and CDR2 SVGAGI. The CDR3 nucleotides read TGTGCCAGCAGTTACGGAGGGGACTATGGCTACACCTTC. Translated: CASSYGGDYGYTF.